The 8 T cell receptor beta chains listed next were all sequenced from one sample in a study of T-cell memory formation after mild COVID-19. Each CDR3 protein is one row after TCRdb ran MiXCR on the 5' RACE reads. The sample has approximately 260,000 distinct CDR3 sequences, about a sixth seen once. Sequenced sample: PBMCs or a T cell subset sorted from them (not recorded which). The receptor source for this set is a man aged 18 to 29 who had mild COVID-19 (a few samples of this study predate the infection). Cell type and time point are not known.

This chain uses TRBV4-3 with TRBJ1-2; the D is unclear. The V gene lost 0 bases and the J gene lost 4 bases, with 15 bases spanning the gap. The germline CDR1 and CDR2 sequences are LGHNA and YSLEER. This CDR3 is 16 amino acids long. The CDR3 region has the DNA TGCGCCAGCAGCCAAGATCTCCTAACAGCCGTCTATGGCTACACCTTC. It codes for CASSQDLLTAVYGYTF.

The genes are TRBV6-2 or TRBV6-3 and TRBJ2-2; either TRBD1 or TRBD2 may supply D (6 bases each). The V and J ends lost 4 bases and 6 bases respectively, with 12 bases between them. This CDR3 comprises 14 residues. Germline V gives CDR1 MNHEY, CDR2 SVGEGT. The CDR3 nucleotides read TGTGCCAGCAGTTTCCAGGGGACTTCCGGGGAGCTGTTTTTT. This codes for CASSFQGTSGELFF.

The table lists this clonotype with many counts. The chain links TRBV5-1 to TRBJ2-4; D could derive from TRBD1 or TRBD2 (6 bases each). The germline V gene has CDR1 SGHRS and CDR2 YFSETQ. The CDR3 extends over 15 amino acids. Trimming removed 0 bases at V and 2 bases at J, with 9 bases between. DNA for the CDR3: TGCGCCAGCAGCTTGGCCCGGGGGCCCAAAAACATTCAGTACTTC. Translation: CASSLARGPKNIQYF.

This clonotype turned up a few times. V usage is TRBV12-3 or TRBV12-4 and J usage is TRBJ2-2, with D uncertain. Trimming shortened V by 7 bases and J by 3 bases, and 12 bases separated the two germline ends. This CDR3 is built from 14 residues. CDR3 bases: TGTGCCAGCATCCACGAAGGGTACACCGGGGAGCTGTTTTTT. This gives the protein CASIHEGYTGELFF.

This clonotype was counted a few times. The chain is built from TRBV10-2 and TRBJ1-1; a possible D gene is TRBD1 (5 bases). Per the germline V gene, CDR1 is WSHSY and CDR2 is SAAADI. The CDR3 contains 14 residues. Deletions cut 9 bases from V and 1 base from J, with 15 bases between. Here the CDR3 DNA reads TGCGCCAGTGGATTGTCGGGGGGGAACACTGAAGCTTTCTTT. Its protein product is CASGLSGGNTEAFF.

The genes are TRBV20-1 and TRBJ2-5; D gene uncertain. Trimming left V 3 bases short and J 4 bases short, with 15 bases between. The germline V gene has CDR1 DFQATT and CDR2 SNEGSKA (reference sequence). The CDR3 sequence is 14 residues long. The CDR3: CSARTRTATETQYF. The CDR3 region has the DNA TGCAGTGCTAGGACAAGGACGGCCACAGAGACCCAGTACTTC.

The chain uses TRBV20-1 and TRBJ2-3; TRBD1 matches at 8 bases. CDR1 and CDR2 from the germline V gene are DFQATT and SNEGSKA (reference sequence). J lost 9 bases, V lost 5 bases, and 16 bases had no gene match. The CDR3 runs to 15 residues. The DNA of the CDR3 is TGCAGTGCTGCAGGCGCCGGGACAGGTTCCGGGACGCAGTATTTT. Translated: CSAAGAGTGSGTQYF.

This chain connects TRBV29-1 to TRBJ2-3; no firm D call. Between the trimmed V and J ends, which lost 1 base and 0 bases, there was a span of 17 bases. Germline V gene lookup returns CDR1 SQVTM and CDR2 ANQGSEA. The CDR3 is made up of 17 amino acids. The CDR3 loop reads CSVEGFRARLSTDTQYF. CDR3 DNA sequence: TGCAGCGTTGAAGGATTTCGGGCCCGACTCAGCACAGATACGCAGTATTTT.